This paragraph reports one T cell receptor beta chain. Clinical history reported by participants formed the basis on which cohorts were assigned. The record originates from a study of blood T cell repertoires in COVID-19. In the study overall: Samples of COVID-19 (acute and convalescent) were obtained from the United States, Italy and Spain.

In the original analysis: For nucleated cells, counts were estimated from reference gene primer amplification. Assay used: immunoSEQ multiplex PCR; TCRdb lists only in-frame clones, some missing. V and J calls and clone size come straight from that table; D and trimming were deduced from the DNA. The sample carries fewer than 200,000 clones, approximately 80% recorded once. The length of the CDR3 is 14 residues. With 5 bases removed from V and 0 bases from J, the gap between germline ends came to 10 bases. Germline V lookup: CDR1 KGHSH, CDR2 LQKENI. The origin of this receptor is a man over 45 who had recovered from COVID-19. The sequencing sample was made of PBMCs or T cells enriched from blood (not recorded which). The rearrangement links TRBV18 to TRBJ1-1; the D gene is possibly TRBD1 (5 bases). Here the CDR3 DNA reads TGTGCCAGCTCAGCCGACAGATTGAACACTGAAGCTTTCTTT. Its protein is CASSADRLNTEAFF.